This is a list of T cell receptor beta chains from one sample in a study of cytomegalovirus exposure and HLA in healthy donors. Sequencing used immunoSEQ multiplex PCR; TCRdb keeps in-frame clones, though not all of them. The data show 100,000 to 150,000 clones, around four fifths seen once. Sequencing was done on a sample of PBMCs. The source of these receptors is a woman in her thirties or forties in good health and CMV-seropositive. CDR3s include the opening cysteine and the closing phenylalanine or tryptophan. D genes are given only for firm matches. Clone size is not always given. Where it is, it says once, few, many or a class for expanded clones.

V	size	D	J	DNA	CDR3
TRBV10-1	-	-	TRBJ2-2	TGCGCCAGCAGTGAGTCCGAGGGCGGGGAGCTGTTTTTT	CASSESEGGELFF
TRBV29-1	-	-	TRBJ1-1	TGCAGCGTTGGATTGGCGGGGGAGTATGGGAACACTGAAGCTTTCTTT	CSVGLAGEYGNTEAFF
TRBV18	-	TRBD2	TRBJ2-1	TGTGCCAGCTCACCAGGGGGACTAGCGGGAGGGCCTGGCGAGCAGTTCTTC	CASSPGGLAGGPGEQFF
TRBV5-4	-	-	TRBJ1-5	TGTGCCAGCAGCTTGGGGTTAGATCAGCCCCAGCATTTT	CASSLGLDQPQHF
TRBV27	-	TRBD2	TRBJ2-7	TGTGCCAGCAGTTTGGGACTAGCGGGATGCGAGCAGTACTTC	CASSLGLAGCEQYF
TRBV27	-	-	TRBJ1-1	TGTGCCAGCAGTTTATCGGGGGGAGGGACCTGTGAAGCTTTCTTT	CASSLSGGGTCEAFF
TRBV5-1	-	TRBD1	TRBJ1-1	TGCGCCAGCAGCTCCCGACAGGGAATCCGGCTATTGGAAGCTTTCTTT	CASSSRQGIRLLEAFF
TRBV5-4	-	-	TRBJ2-5	TGTGCCAGCAGCTCCCAGAGAGGGTCAAGGGACCAAGAGACCCAGTACTTC	CASSSQRGSRDQETQYF
TRBV7-2	-	TRBD1	TRBJ2-5	TGTGCCAGCAGCTCTGGACAGGGGGTGGAGGAGCAGTACTTC	CASSSGQGVEEQYF
TRBV9	-	TRBD2	TRBJ2-7	TGTGCCAGCAGCGTAGCGGGGGGGGGCTACGAGCAGTACTTC	CASSVAGGGYEQYF
TRBV11-1	-	-	TRBJ2-5	TGTGCCAGCAGCGTACCGGGACAAGGGGTTGGGACCCAGTACTTC	CASSVPGQGVGTQYF
TRBV25-1	-	-	TRBJ1-2	TGTGCCAGCTCCGGACATAATGGCTACACCTTC	CASSGHNGYTF
TRBV5-8	once	-	TRBJ2-3	TGTGCCAGCAGCTTTGGATCGGAGCGGACTAGCACAGATACGCAGTATTTT	CASSFGSERTSTDTQYF
TRBV10-3	-	TRBD1	TRBJ2-1	TGTGCCATCGGAACCCAGACAGGGAGCTCCTACAATGAGCAGTTCTTC	CAIGTQTGSSYNEQFF
TRBV18	-	-	TRBJ1-1	TGTGCCAGCTCACCACAGCAGGGGAGCACTGAAGCTTTCTTT	CASSPQQGSTEAFF
TRBV15	-	TRBD1	TRBJ2-1	TGTGCCACCAGCTCCTCTGACAGGGGTGAAAAGGAAGAGCAGTTCTTC	CATSSSDRGEKEEQFF
TRBV28	-	-	TRBJ2-1	TGTGCCAGCAGTTTAACAGGACTATACAATGAGCAGTTCTTC	CASSLTGLYNEQFF
TRBV7-9	-	TRBD2	TRBJ2-7	TGTGCCAGCAGCCCCCGACGGGAGGTCTACGAGCAGTACTTC	CASSPRREVYEQYF
TRBV5-1	few	TRBD1	TRBJ2-6	TGCGCCAGCAGCTCCGGACAGGGGAGCTCTGGGGCCAACGTCCTGACTTTC	CASSSGQGSSGANVLTF
TRBV9	-	-	TRBJ2-2	TGTGCCAGCAGCGTAGCTCTTAGGGGGGGAATCGGGGAGCTGTTTTTT	CASSVALRGGIGELFF
TRBV19	-	-	TRBJ1-1	TGTGCCAGTAGGGGCGGAGGTGAAGCTTTCTTT	CASRGGGEAFF
TRBV5-8	-	TRBD2	TRBJ2-3	TGTGCCAGCAGCTGGGAGGGTTTGGCAGTGGCAACAGATACGCAGTATTTT	CASSWEGLAVATDTQYF
TRBV19	-	TRBD1	TRBJ1-1	TGTGCCAGTAGTACCCACAGGGGGCATTCCACTGAAGCTTTCTTT	CASSTHRGHSTEAFF
TRBV2	-	-	TRBJ1-6	TGTGCCAGCAGTGAAGTCTCGTCCTATAATTCACCCCTCCACTTT	CASSEVSSYNSPLHF
TRBV2	-	TRBD1	TRBJ1-5	TGTGCCAGCAGTTCGGGACAGAGGTATCAGCCCCAGCATTTT	CASSSGQRYQPQHF
TRBV11-1	few	TRBD1	TRBJ1-2	TGTGCCAGCAGCTTATCGGGACAGATCTATGGCTACACCTTC	CASSLSGQIYGYTF
TRBV7-2	-	-	TRBJ1-5	TGTGCCAGCAGTTCTACAGGGTATAGCAATCAGCCCCAGCATTTT	CASSSTGYSNQPQHF
TRBV13	few	TRBD2	TRBJ2-1	TGTGCCAGCAAGGGACTAGTCAATGAGCAGTTCTTC	CASKGLVNEQFF
TRBV29-1	-	-	TRBJ2-3	TGCAGCGTTGAAGATCTGGTCAGATATACAGATACGCAGTATTTT	CSVEDLVRYTDTQYF
TRBV29-1	-	TRBD1	TRBJ1-2	TGCAGCGTTGAATCACAGGGGAGTGGCTACACCTTC	CSVESQGSGYTF
TRBV2	-	-	TRBJ2-2	TGTGCCAGCCTTGGGGGGACTTTCACCGGGGAGCTGTTTTTT	CASLGGTFTGELFF
TRBV19	-	-	TRBJ2-1	TGTGCCAGTGCGGCTGGTCCCCTTCACAATGAGCAGTTCTTC	CASAAGPLHNEQFF
TRBV2	-	-	TRBJ1-5	TGTGCCAGCACCGGATCGGGCGGGGCCAATCAGCCCCAGCATTTT	CASTGSGGANQPQHF
TRBV9	-	-	TRBJ2-3	TGTGCCAGCAGCGTAGCGAGCCTAGCGAGAGGCACAGATACGCAGTATTTT	CASSVASLARGTDTQYF
TRBV2	-	-	TRBJ1-5	TGTGCCAGCAGGGGAAGGGGGGGTCAGCCCCAGCATTTT	CASRGRGGQPQHF
TRBV10-2	-	-	TRBJ1-2	TGCGCCAGCAGTGAGGAGAGCCCCATGGGCTACACCTTC	CASSEESPMGYTF
TRBV5-4	few	TRBD2	TRBJ2-3	TGTGCCAGCAGCTTGGTCGGGAGGGGCACAGATACGCAGTATTTT	CASSLVGRGTDTQYF
TRBV5-1	-	-	TRBJ2-7	TGCGCCAGCAGGCCGACAGGCCTTAGCTCCTACGAGCAGTACTTC	CASRPTGLSSYEQYF
TRBV29-1	many	-	TRBJ1-2	TGCAGCGTTTTGGCCAGGGCGAATAACTATGGCTACACCTTC	CSVLARANNYGYTF
TRBV15	-	TRBD2	TRBJ2-5	TGTGCCACCAGCAGTGAAAGCGGGAGGGCCAGGGAGACCCAGTACTTC	CATSSESGRARETQYF
TRBV9	-	TRBD1	TRBJ1-3	TGTGCCAGCAGCTCCCGACAGGGTCCTGGAAACACCATATATTTT	CASSSRQGPGNTIYF
TRBV27	-	-	TRBJ1-6	TGTGCCAGCAGTTATACAGGAGTGTCCTATAATTCACCCCTCCACTTT	CASSYTGVSYNSPLHF
TRBV27	-	TRBD1	TRBJ1-1	TGTGCCAGCTCCAGGCACCCCATCCGGGACAGCATGAACACTGAAGCTTTCTTT	CASSRHPIRDSMNTEAFF
TRBV7-2	-	TRBD2	TRBJ2-3	TGTGCCAGCAGCTTAAGGGGCGGGAGGGCCGGAGATACGCAGTATTTT	CASSLRGGRAGDTQYF
TRBV27	-	TRBD1	TRBJ2-7	TGTGCCAGCAGACTACAGGGGGCAGAGCGGTACGAGCAGTACTTC	CASRLQGAERYEQYF
TRBV5-1	-	TRBD2	TRBJ2-1	TGCGCCAGCTCCCGACTAGCGGAACGCTCCTACAATGAGCAGTTCTTC	CASSRLAERSYNEQFF